A single sample gave rise to the 24 T cell receptor beta chains below, sequenced in a study of control samples from healthy donors and cancer patients. The method was immunoSEQ multiplex PCR; TCRdb's version includes in-frame clones alone and lacks a portion of them. The sample lists fewer than 200,000 clones; about 86% were seen once. Sequences were obtained from blood. The receptors here all came from a woman aged 25 to 39 in good health.

V is TRBV19 and J is TRBJ1-1, with D maybe TRBD1 (6 bases). Germline-derived CDR1 and CDR2 are LNHDA and SQIVND (reference sequence). V was cut by 9 bases and J by 2 bases, with 13 bases left in between. The CDR3 is 13 amino acids. CDR3 in DNA: TGTGCCAGCCGGAGGACAGCTAACACTGAAGCTTTCTTT. The encoded protein is CASRRTANTEAFF.

This chain uses TRBV5-6 with TRBJ2-7, with unresolved D. The V gene lost 5 bases and the J gene lost 2 bases, with 11 bases spanning the gap. The CDR3 consists of 13 residues. Per germline, CDR1 SGHDT and CDR2 YYEEEE. CDR3 nucleotide sequence: TGTGCCAGCAGAGGCCGTCTGACCTACGAGCAGTACTTC. Its protein product is CASRGRLTYEQYF.

V and J are TRBV6-1 and TRBJ2-3; possibly TRBD2 for D (5 bases). Deletions cut 0 bases from V and 8 bases from J, with 9 bases between. The CDR3 has 13 amino acids. Germline V gene lookup returns CDR1 MNHNS and CDR2 SASEGT. CDR3 region: CASSEAQRSTQYF. The CDR3 bases are TGTGCCAGCAGTGAAGCGCAGCGGTCTACGCAGTATTTT.

The CDR3 sequence: CASRTGPNIKREAFF. The CDR3 DNA reads TGTGCCAGTAGGACAGGTCCCAATATTAAAAGGGAAGCTTTCTTT. The chain is built from TRBV19 and TRBJ1-1; D might be TRBD1 (6 bases). The V end lost 6 bases, the J end lost 8 bases, and 22 bases lay between the germline ends. Germline CDR1 LNHDA, CDR2 SQIVND (reference sequence). The length of the CDR3 is 15 residues.

V is TRBV23-1 and J is TRBJ1-1, with D uncertain. TRBV23-1 is designated an ORF whose function remains uncertain. The ends were cut back, 10 bases at V and 5 bases at J, with 11 bases in the middle. The CDR3 is made up of 11 amino acids. The chain's CDR3 is CAILAGTEAFF. As DNA, the CDR3 is TGCGCCATCCTGGCCGGGACTGAAGCTTTCTTT.

DNA of the CDR3: TGTGCCAGCAGCCACTCTGATCTGGGGAGCAATCAGCCCCAGCATTTT. Its protein is CASSHSDLGSNQPQHF. This chain connects TRBV7-9 to TRBJ1-5, with D uncertain. V lost 5 bases and J lost 1, with 15 bases in between. The CDR3 covers 16 residues. The V gene's germline CDR1 is SEHNR and CDR2 FQNEAQ (reference sequence).

CDR3 amino acids: CASSYSGLAGKGEQFF. In DNA, the CDR3 is TGTGCCAGCAGTTACTCAGGACTAGCGGGGAAGGGTGAGCAGTTCTTC. The chain carries TRBV6-5 and TRBJ2-1, with 12 positions matching TRBD2. J lost 9 bases, V lost 0 bases, and 6 bases had no gene match. From germline, CDR1 is MNHEY and CDR2 SVGAGI. This CDR3 comprises 16 residues.

The chain carries TRBV28 and TRBJ2-7; no firm D call. CDR1 and CDR2 from the germline V gene are MDHEN and SYDVKM. Trimming removed 1 base from V and 7 bases from J, with 14 bases in between. CDR3 size: 14 residues. The CDR3 protein is CASSLFGWQAEQYF. CDR3 coding DNA: TGTGCCAGCAGTTTATTCGGGTGGCAGGCGGAGCAGTACTTC.

The chain carries TRBV5-1 and TRBJ2-3; a weak D match, TRBD2 (6 bases). V lost 5 bases, J lost 2 bases, and 15 bases lay in between. The CDR3 covers 15 residues. Per germline, CDR1 SGHRS and CDR2 YFSETQ. The CDR3: CASSIGGIYTDTQYF. The CDR3 DNA sequence: TGCGCCAGCAGTATAGGCGGGATCTACACAGATACGCAGTATTTT.

V gene TRBV28 combines with J gene TRBJ1-2; D gene ambiguous. CDR3 length: 14 amino acids. Trimming stripped 6 bases from V and 4 bases from J, with 15 bases between. The V gene's germline CDR1 is MDHEN and CDR2 SYDVKM. CDR3 coding DNA: TGTGCCAGCAGAATTAACGGACTGAGCTATGGCTACACCTTC. Amino acid sequence: CASRINGLSYGYTF.

This rearrangement joins TRBV6-5 to TRBJ1-1, with D maybe TRBD1 (6 bases). V lost 2 bases and J lost 3, with 7 bases in between. The CDR3 runs 13 residues. CDR1 MNHEY and CDR2 SVGAGI come from the germline V gene. The CDR3 reads CASSYKGDTEAFF. CDR3 coding DNA: TGTGCCAGCAGTTACAAGGGGGACACTGAAGCTTTCTTT.

The rearrangement links TRBV6-6 to TRBJ2-5; TRBD2 is a possible D gene (6 bases). The germline V and J ends were trimmed by 2 bases and 5 bases, with 9 bases remaining between them. Germline-derived CDR1 and CDR2 are MNHNY and SVGAGI (reference sequence). The CDR3 is made up of 13 amino acids. CDR3 region: CASSYRGRETQYF. The CDR3 DNA sequence: TGTGCCAGCAGTTACCGGGGGAGGGAGACCCAGTACTTC.

The J gene is TRBJ2-3, the V gene TRBV29-1, with D tentatively TRBD2 (6 bases). Trimming cost V 7 bases and J 0 bases, with 17 bases left between them. The germline V gene has CDR1 SQVTM and CDR2 ANQGSEA. This CDR3 spans 15 amino acids. As DNA, the CDR3 is TGCAGCGCCCAACCGGGACTGGTTAGCACAGATACGCAGTATTTT. Its translation is CSAQPGLVSTDTQYF.

The chain joins TRBV27 to TRBJ2-7, with D perhaps matching TRBD1 or TRBD2 (6 bases each). The germline CDR1 and CDR2 sequences are MNHEY and SMNVEV (reference sequence). Trimming left V 11 bases short and J 7 bases short, with 24 bases between. The CDR3 contains 14 residues. This CDR3 is CASSPGGLVREQYV. CDR3 nucleotide sequence: TGTGCCTCCTCCCCCGGGGGCCTCGTCCGGGAGCAGTACGTC.

CDR3 loop: CASSSRDSRGEQYF. In nucleotides, the CDR3 is TGTGCCAGCAGCTCACGGGACTCCAGGGGCGAGCAGTACTTC. V gene TRBV7-2 combines with J gene TRBJ2-7, with D possibly called TRBD1 or TRBD2 (6 bases each). The CDR3 totals 14 residues. From germline, CDR1 is SGHTA and CDR2 FQGNSA. The V end was cut by 4 bases, the J end by 6 bases, with 16 bases between.

The chain carries TRBV28 and TRBJ1-5; 7 bases map to TRBD1. The trim removed 8 bases at V and 1 base at J, leaving 5 bases unmatched. The CDR3 has 14 amino acids. In germline, CDR1 is MDHEN, CDR2 SYDVKM. Written as DNA, the CDR3 is TGTGCCAGCGGGAGACAGGGAAGCAATCAGCCCCAGCATTTT. It encodes CASGRQGSNQPQHF. Full variable domain (rest looked up from reference TRBV28 and TRBJ1-5): DVKVTQSSRYLVKRTGEKVFLECVQDMDHENMFWYRQDPGLGLRLIYFSYDVKMKEKGDIPEGYSVSREKKERFSLILESASTNQTSMYLCASGRQGSNQPQHFGDGTRLSIL.

The V gene is TRBV5-8, the J gene TRBJ2-3; 9 positions agree with TRBD1. Germline CDR1 and CDR2: SGHTS and YDEGEE. The CDR3 covers 16 residues. Trimming removed 4 bases from V and 2 bases from J; junction bases left unmatched: 8. CDR3 sequence reads: CASSPGQGTVTDTQYF. The CDR3, as DNA: TGTGCCAGCAGCCCGGGACAGGGTACCGTCACAGATACGCAGTATTTT.

V gene TRBV4-1 combines with J gene TRBJ2-1; 8 bases match TRBD1. Germline-derived CDR1 and CDR2 are MGHRA and YSYEKL. The CDR3 length is 14 residues. Germline trimming cut 2 bases from V and 7 bases from J; bases unmatched to any gene: 4. CDR3 nucleotides: TGCGCCAGCAGCCAAAGACAGGGGTGGAATGAGCAGTTCTTC. It encodes CASSQRQGWNEQFF.

The chain joins TRBV6-5 to TRBJ2-7; D is perhaps TRBD2 (5 bases). Germline loops: CDR1 MNHEY, CDR2 SVGAGI. V was clipped by 8 bases and J by 6 bases, with 17 bases between them. The CDR3 runs to 13 residues. CDR3 sequence (DNA): TGTGCCAGCGGTTCCTCAGACTATCGCGAGCAGTACGTC. It encodes CASGSSDYREQYV.

The CDR3 region is CASSITSGGPVEEQFF. The CDR3 region has the DNA TGTGCCAGCAGCATCACTAGCGGGGGGCCGGTTGAGGAGCAGTTCTTC. The chain couples TRBV7-9 to TRBJ2-1; 12 positions match TRBD2. CDR3 size: 16 residues. Per the germline V gene, CDR1 is SEHNR and CDR2 is FQNEAQ (reference sequence). Unmatched junction bases numbered 12, after V lost 5 bases and J lost 10 bases. Full variable domain (outside the CDR3, taken from reference TRBV7-9 and TRBJ2-1): DTGVSQNPRHKITKRGQNVTFRCDPISEHNRLYWYRQTLGQGPEFLTYFQNEAQLEKSRLLSDRFSAERPKGSFSTLEIQRTEQGDSAMYLCASSITSGGPVEEQFFGPGTRLTVL.

This chain uses TRBV5-6 with TRBJ1-5, with 7 bases fitting TRBD1. The CDR3 has 17 residues. V lost 0 bases to trimming and J lost 0 bases; unmatched junction nucleotides: 6. Germline CDR1 and CDR2: SGHDT and YYEEEE. The CDR3 loop is CASSLAGTDYSNQPQHF. CDR3 DNA: TGTGCCAGCAGCTTGGCCGGGACAGACTATAGCAATCAGCCCCAGCATTTT.

The V call is TRBV28, the J call TRBJ1-2; D might be TRBD1 (6 bases). The V end lost 2 bases, the J end lost 3 bases, and 7 bases lay between the germline ends. From germline, CDR1 is MDHEN and CDR2 SYDVKM. This CDR3 comprises 13 residues. The CDR3: CASSLGTYYGYTF. The CDR3 bases are TGTGCCAGCAGTTTAGGGACATACTATGGCTACACCTTC.

This chain connects TRBV19 to TRBJ1-1; 7 bases map to TRBD1. Looked up from germline, CDR1 is LNHDA and CDR2 is SQIVND (reference sequence). The CDR3 spans 16 residues. V lost 7 bases and J lost 5; bases outside the gene matches: 16. This CDR3 is CASNPKNRGSETEAFF. The DNA for the CDR3 is TGTGCCAGTAACCCAAAAAACAGGGGATCGGAGACTGAAGCTTTCTTT.

The chain uses TRBV6-4 and TRBJ1-1; a weak D match, TRBD1 (5 bases). Trimming cost V 11 bases and J 7 bases, with 14 bases left between them. There are 11 residues in the CDR3. Germline V gene sequence: CDR1 MRHNA, CDR2 SNTAGT. Here the CDR3 reads CASRGRGEAFF. The CDR3 coding sequence is TGTGCCTCCCGGGGGAGGGGTGAAGCTTTCTTT.